Shown below are 28 T cell receptor beta chains from a single sample sequenced in a study of blood T cell repertoires in COVID-19. Assay: immunoSEQ multiplex PCR; the TCRdb copy retains only in-frame clones and omits some. The sample holds about 120,000 clones, about nine tenths seen once. Sequencing input: peripheral blood. The receptors were sampled from a human donor with active COVID-19. The donor label of this sample is uncertain.

The rearrangement uses TRBV7-2 and TRBJ2-1, with D possibly being TRBD1 (6 bases). With 1 base removed from V and 5 bases from J, the gap between germline ends came to 9 bases. CDR3 length: 14 amino acids. Germline assignment: CDR1 SGHTA and CDR2 FQGNSA. The CDR3 region has the DNA TGTGCCAGCAGCTTAGACAGGGCTAACAATGAGCAGTTCTTC. Protein sequence: CASSLDRANNEQFF.

The CDR3 nucleotides read TGTGCCAGCAGACCCTTAGCGGGGGGGCCCTACGAGCAGTACTTC. This sequence encodes CASRPLAGGPYEQYF. The V gene is TRBV27, the J gene TRBJ2-7; 11 nucleotides align to TRBD2. Losses at the gene ends were 6 bases for V and 2 bases for J; bases not matched to a gene: 6. Germline V lookup: CDR1 MNHEY, CDR2 SMNVEV (reference sequence). This CDR3 has 15 amino acids.

This clone showed up just once. The V call is TRBV7-9, the J call TRBJ1-6, with 9 bases aligning to TRBD1. The CDR3 spans 14 residues. After removal of 5 bases from V and 8 bases from J, the junction contained 4 bases not matched to a gene. The germline CDR1 and CDR2 sequences are SEHNR and FQNEAQ (reference sequence). The CDR3 spells CASSRGQGDSPLHF. The CDR3 DNA sequence: TGTGCCAGCAGCCGGGGACAGGGCGATTCACCCCTCCACTTT. Drawing the rest from reference TRBV7-9 and TRBJ1-6, the complete variable domain is DTGVSQNPRHKITKRGQNVTFRCDPISEHNRLYWYRQTLGQGPEFLTYFQNEAQLEKSRLLSDRFSAERPKGSFSTLEIQRTEQGDSAMYLCASSRGQGDSPLHFGNGTRLTVT.

The chain carries TRBV20-1 and TRBJ1-1, with 7 bases matching TRBD1. The trim removed 3 bases at V and 1 base at J, leaving 11 bases unmatched. Germline CDR1 and CDR2: DFQATT and SNEGSKA (reference sequence). There are 16 residues in the CDR3. CDR3: CSASVERGRGNTEAFF. Here the CDR3 DNA reads TGCAGTGCTAGTGTCGAAAGGGGGCGGGGGAACACTGAAGCTTTCTTT.

This sequence joins TRBV30 and TRBJ2-7; 14 nucleotides match TRBD2. The CDR3 totals 14 residues. V gave up 5 bases and J gave up 5 bases; unmatched junction bases: 5. CDR1 is GTSNPN, CDR2 SVGIG, per germline (reference sequence). The CDR3 DNA reads as TGTGCCTGGGAAGGGACTAGCGGGGGAGACGAGCAGTACTTC. It translates to CAWEGTSGGDEQYF.

The chain joins TRBV27 to TRBJ2-1, with 9 bases aligning to TRBD2. The V gene end was trimmed by 3 bases and the J gene end by 9 bases; junction bases not matched to a gene: 9. CDR1 and CDR2 (germline): MNHEY, SMNVEV (reference sequence). This CDR3 is 15 amino acids long. DNA of the CDR3: TGTGCCAGCAGTTTCAGGCTAGCGGGGTGGGGTGAGCAGTTCTTC. Protein product: CASSFRLAGWGEQFF.

The chain recombines TRBV4-1 with TRBJ2-7; TRBD2 is a possible D gene (5 bases). Deletions cut 6 bases from V and 5 bases from J, with 20 bases between. Germline V lookup: CDR1 MGHRA, CDR2 YSYEKL. This CDR3 comprises 15 residues. Here the CDR3 reads CASSARLAAGDEQYF. CDR3 coding DNA: TGCGCCAGCAGTGCGAGGCTAGCAGCCGGGGACGAGCAGTACTTC.

The chain recombines TRBV18 with TRBJ2-3; 12 positions agree with TRBD2. The germline V gene has CDR1 KGHSH and CDR2 LQKENI. The junction had 1 base not matched to a gene; V was cut back by 1 base and J by 2 bases. This CDR3 is 16 amino acids long. CDR3 DNA: TGTGCCAGCTCACCACGACTAGCGGGAGCCACAGATACGCAGTATTTT. It is translated as CASSPRLAGATDTQYF. Full variable domain (missing parts from reference TRBV18 and TRBJ2-3): NAGVMQNPRHLVRRRGQEARLRCSPMKGHSHVYWYRQLPEEGLKFMVYLQKENIIDESGMPKERFSAEFPKEGPSILRIQQVVRGDSAAYFCASSPRLAGATDTQYFGPGTRLTVL.

Comment on this clone: At one boundary the junction diverges from the germline segment, which might be a read error. The genes are TRBV20-1 and TRBJ1-2, with TRBD1 as a possible D gene (5 bases). CDR3 length: 10 amino acids. Per the germline V gene, CDR1 is DFQATT and CDR2 is SNEGSKA (reference sequence). The CDR3 DNA reads TGCAGTGCTAGTTGGGGGGATTTGGGCTTC. This sequence encodes CSASWGDLGF.

V and J are TRBV6-1 and TRBJ1-3; 8 bases agree with TRBD1. Trimming at V came to 2 bases and at J to 6 bases, leaving 6 bases not matched to a gene. The germline V gene encodes CDR1 MNHNS and CDR2 SASEGT. The CDR3 has 15 amino acids. The CDR3 region has the DNA TGTGCCAGCAGTGAACCGACAGGGGTTTTAAACACCATATATTTT. Encoded protein: CASSEPTGVLNTIYF.

V usage is TRBV6-4 and J usage is TRBJ2-3, with 7 positions matching TRBD1. This CDR3 contains 13 residues. Germline V gives CDR1 MRHNA, CDR2 SNTAGT. V dropped 6 bases and J dropped 4; count of bases not matched to a gene: 4. The CDR3 DNA reads TGTGCCAGCAGGGCGCAGGGGGCAGATACGCAGTATTTT. It specifies CASRAQGADTQYF.

The chain uses TRBV3-1 (or the pseudogene TRBV3-2) and TRBJ2-5, with 9 nucleotides matching TRBD2. The CDR3 runs 15 residues. The V and J ends lost 4 bases and 5 bases, in that order; junction bases with no gene match: 8. Per germline, CDR1 LGHDT and CDR2 YNNKEL (reference sequence). The CDR3: CASSLSGGTTETQYF. The DNA for the CDR3 is TGTGCCAGCAGCCTTAGCGGGGGAACGACGGAGACCCAGTACTTC.

V is TRBV27 and J is TRBJ2-2; D not certain. This CDR3 spans 13 amino acids. Germline lookup yields CDR1 MNHEY and CDR2 SMNVEV (reference sequence). V shed 3 bases and J shed 6 bases, with 8 bases lying between them. This CDR3 is CASSFSLSGELFF. The CDR3, as DNA: TGTGCCAGCAGTTTCAGTTTATCCGGGGAGCTGTTTTTT.

This rearrangement joins TRBV18 to TRBJ2-7; maybe TRBD1 (5 bases). Deletions cut 2 bases from V and 4 bases from J, with 9 bases between. Germline values: CDR1 KGHSH, CDR2 LQKENI. The CDR3 has 13 residues. The CDR3 sequence: CASSPTGYYEQYF. The CDR3 DNA follows: TGTGCCAGCTCACCAACAGGTTATTACGAGCAGTACTTC.

This chain joins TRBV4-3 and TRBJ2-5; D remains unclear. This CDR3 is 14 amino acids long. Germline CDR1 and CDR2: LGHNA and YSLEER. Between the trimmed V and J ends, which lost 0 bases and 7 bases, there was a span of 12 bases. In nucleotides, the CDR3 is TGCGCCAGCAGCCAAGACGACTCGAAAGGGACCCAGTACTTC. It yields the protein CASSQDDSKGTQYF.

The rearrangement uses TRBV6-2 or TRBV6-3 and TRBJ2-1, with 7 bases lining up with TRBD1. V lost 2 bases, J lost 1 base, and 11 bases stayed unmatched. The CDR3 contains 18 residues. Germline CDR1 reads MNHEY; CDR2 reads SVGEGT. CDR3 nucleotide sequence: TGTGCCAGCAGTTACCCCACAGGGGCAGGGATGTCCTACAATGAGCAGTTCTTC. This encodes CASSYPTGAGMSYNEQFF.

The chain carries TRBV27 and TRBJ2-3; 9 nucleotides agree with TRBD1. There are 14 residues in the CDR3. Unmatched junction bases numbered 7, after V lost 7 bases and J lost 5 bases. The germline CDR1 and CDR2 sequences are MNHEY and SMNVEV (reference sequence). The CDR3 coding sequence is TGTGCCAGCACGGGACAGGGATTTTTAGATACGCAGTATTTT. Its translation: CASTGQGFLDTQYF.

The chain uses TRBV19 and TRBJ1-5; D is unclear. The length of the CDR3 is 17 residues. The germline V and J ends were trimmed by 4 bases and 2 bases, with 18 bases remaining between them. Germline values: CDR1 LNHDA, CDR2 SQIVND (reference sequence). Here the CDR3 DNA reads TGTGCCAGTAGTACAAAAGCTAGGTTGAGGGGCAATCAGCCCCAGCATTTT. Encoded protein: CASSTKARLRGNQPQHF. Full variable domain (remainder filled in from reference TRBV19 and TRBJ1-5): DGGITQSPKYLFRKEGQNVTLSCEQNLNHDAMYWYRQDPGQGLRLIYYSQIVNDFQKGDIAEGYSVSREKKESFPLTVTSAQKNPTAFYLCASSTKARLRGNQPQHFGDGTRLSIL.

The CDR3 loop is CASSSSRTGPNTGELFF. The CDR3 DNA reads as TGTGCCAGCAGCTCCTCACGGACAGGCCCGAACACCGGGGAGCTGTTTTTT. V usage is TRBV7-2 and J usage is TRBJ2-2, with 7 bases aligning to TRBD1. Per the germline V gene, CDR1 is SGHTA and CDR2 is FQGNSA. This CDR3 region has 17 residues. The junction had 8 bases not matched to a gene; V was cut back by 4 bases and J by 0 bases. The full variable domain, with the rest looked up from reference TRBV7-2 and TRBJ2-2, is GAGVSQSPSNKVTEKGKDVELRCDPISGHTALYWYRQSLGQGLEFLIYFQGNSAPDKSGLPSDRFSAERTGGSVSTLTIQRTQQEDSAVYLCASSSSRTGPNTGELFFGEGSRLTVL.

The chain has TRBV18 and TRBJ1-1; D ambiguous. Per the germline V gene, CDR1 is KGHSH and CDR2 is LQKENI. V lost 4 bases to trimming and J lost 5 bases, with 11 bases between them. The CDR3 is 13 residues long. CDR3 protein: CASSQSLGTEAFF. CDR3 nucleotide sequence: TGTGCCAGCTCACAGTCGCTCGGGACTGAAGCTTTCTTT.

This chain joins TRBV19 and TRBJ1-5; weak D call: TRBD1 (5 bases). V shed 3 bases and J shed 5 bases, with 17 bases lying between them. This CDR3 has 16 amino acids. Germline V gene lookup returns CDR1 LNHDA and CDR2 SQIVND (reference sequence). The chain's CDR3 is CASSIPRQSYDQPQHF. The CDR3 DNA reads as TGTGCCAGTAGTATTCCGCGACAGAGCTATGATCAGCCCCAGCATTTT.

The chain couples TRBV18 to TRBJ1-3; no firm D call. This CDR3 region has 15 residues. Trimming cost V 4 bases and J 4 bases, with 14 bases left between them. Germline CDR1 is KGHSH and CDR2 is LQKENI. CDR3 in amino acids: CASSRTGVYGNTIYF. The CDR3 nucleotides read TGTGCCAGCTCACGCACCGGGGTTTACGGAAACACCATATATTTT. Looking up the rest from reference TRBV18 and TRBJ1-3 gives the full variable domain: NAGVMQNPRHLVRRRGQEARLRCSPMKGHSHVYWYRQLPEEGLKFMVYLQKENIIDESGMPKERFSAEFPKEGPSILRIQQVVRGDSAAYFCASSRTGVYGNTIYFGEGSWLTVV.

The genes are TRBV29-1 and TRBJ2-1; 12 positions match TRBD2. The V segment lost 3 bases and the J segment 12 bases; nucleotides outside the gene matches: 6. CDR3 size: 13 residues. From germline, CDR1 is SQVTM and CDR2 ANQGSEA. This chain's CDR3 is CSVDPSGGAGQFF. DNA for the CDR3: TGCAGCGTTGATCCTAGCGGGGGGGCCGGGCAGTTCTTC.

The chain couples TRBV7-8 to TRBJ1-6, with TRBD1 matching 9 bases. After removal of 1 base from V and 10 bases from J, the junction contained 8 bases not matched to a gene. Germline V gene data show CDR1 as SGHVS and CDR2 as FQNEAQ. The CDR3 is 16 residues long. This CDR3 reads CASSLGSDRGASPLHF. The DNA for the CDR3 is TGTGCCAGCAGCTTAGGATCGGACAGGGGAGCATCACCCCTCCACTTT.

The gene calls are TRBV30 and TRBJ1-5, with D possibly TRBD1 on 6 matching bases. Trimming took off 5 bases at V and 4 bases at J, with 15 bases between the two ends. The germline gives CDR1 GTSNPN, CDR2 SVGIG (reference sequence). The CDR3 totals 14 residues. In DNA, the CDR3 is TGTGCCTGGTCGACAGGTGTTTGGAATCAGCCCCAGCATTTT. Its protein is CAWSTGVWNQPQHF.

The rearrangement links TRBV11-2 to TRBJ2-7, with D tentatively TRBD2 (5 bases). The V gene's germline CDR1 is SGHAT and CDR2 FQNNGV. The V end was cut by 3 bases, the J end by 0 bases, with 9 bases between. The CDR3 covers 14 residues. The CDR3 reads CASSFPGNSYEQYF. In DNA, the CDR3 is TGTGCCAGCAGCTTCCCGGGGAACTCCTACGAGCAGTACTTC.

The rearrangement uses TRBV20-1 and TRBJ2-1; TRBD2 aligns across 9 bases. V shed 3 bases and J 1 base; nucleotides not matched to a gene: 7. This CDR3 contains 16 residues. The germline gives CDR1 DFQATT, CDR2 SNEGSKA (reference sequence). The chain's CDR3 is CSASDAGGPSYNEQFF. The CDR3 DNA is TGCAGTGCTAGTGACGCGGGGGGGCCGTCCTACAATGAGCAGTTCTTC.

The chain is built from TRBV7-8 and TRBJ2-2; 10 nucleotides line up with TRBD1. The germline gives CDR1 SGHVS, CDR2 FQNEAQ. The CDR3 runs to 17 residues. Trimming removed 5 bases from V and 5 bases from J; junction bases left unmatched: 11. The CDR3 here is CASSRPGQGGITGELFF. CDR3 DNA sequence: TGTGCCAGCAGCCGCCCCGGACAGGGGGGGATAACCGGGGAGCTGTTTTTT.